This TCR beta chain was captured by sequencing in a study of CD8+ T cells in alopecia areata. Background on the study: Treatment comprised oral tofacitinib, 5 to 10 mg twice daily, in treated patients. Overall study findings and caveats: Scalp clonality decreased significantly with tofacitinib, and so did expanded CD8+ clones among the top 100. Scalp and blood retained many expanded lesional clones during tofacitinib.

Reverse transcription of extracted RNA yielded cDNA, which provided the sequencing template. Sequencing used immunoSEQ multiplex PCR; TCRdb keeps in-frame clones, though not all of them. The profile shows roughly 100,000 clones, over 75% of them singletons. V was cut by 5 bases and J by 2 bases, with 10 bases left in between. Germline lookup yields CDR1 SGHVS and CDR2 FQNEAQ. The CDR3 has 14 amino acids. Concerning this clone: Its antigen is not known.

Regarding treatment: oral pan-JAK inhibitor, 5-10 mg twice daily. Samples from alopecia areata patients were lesional scalp punch biopsies and peripheral blood. The chain couples TRBV7-8 to TRBJ1-5; possibly TRBD1 for D (6 bases). The origin of this receptor is a human donor with alopecia areata. The sample in question was CD8+ T cells sorted from blood, obtained at approximately week 30, from a patient treated with tofacitinib. The CDR3 here is CASSRPGGNQPQHF. CDR3 nucleotides: TGTGCCAGCAGCCGACCAGGGGGCAATCAGCCCCAGCATTTT.